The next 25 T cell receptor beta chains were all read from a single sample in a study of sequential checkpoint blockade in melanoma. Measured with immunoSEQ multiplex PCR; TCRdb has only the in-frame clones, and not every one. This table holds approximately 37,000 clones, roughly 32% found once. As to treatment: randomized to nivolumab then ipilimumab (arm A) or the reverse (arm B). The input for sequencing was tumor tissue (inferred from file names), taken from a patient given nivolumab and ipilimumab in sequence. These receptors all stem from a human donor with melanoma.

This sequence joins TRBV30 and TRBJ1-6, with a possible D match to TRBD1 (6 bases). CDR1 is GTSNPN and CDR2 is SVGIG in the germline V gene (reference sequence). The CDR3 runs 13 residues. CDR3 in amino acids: CAQRTDGNSPLHF. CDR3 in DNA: TGTGCACAACGGACAGACGGAAATTCACCCCTCCACTTT.

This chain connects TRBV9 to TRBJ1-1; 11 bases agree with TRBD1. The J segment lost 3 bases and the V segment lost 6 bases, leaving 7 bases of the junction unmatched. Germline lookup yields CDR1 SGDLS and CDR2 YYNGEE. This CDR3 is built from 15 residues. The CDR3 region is CASNGQGAPDTEAFF. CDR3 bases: TGTGCCAGCAACGGACAGGGGGCGCCTGACACTGAAGCTTTCTTT.

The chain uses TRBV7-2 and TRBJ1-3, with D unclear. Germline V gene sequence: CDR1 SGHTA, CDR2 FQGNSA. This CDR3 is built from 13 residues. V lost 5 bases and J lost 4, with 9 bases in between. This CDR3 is CASSPQGGNTIYF. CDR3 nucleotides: TGTGCCAGCAGCCCCCAAGGGGGAAACACCATATATTTT.

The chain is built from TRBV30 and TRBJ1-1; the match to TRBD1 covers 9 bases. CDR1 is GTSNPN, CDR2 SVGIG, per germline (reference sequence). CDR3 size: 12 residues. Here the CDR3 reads CVRTGAGGRAFF. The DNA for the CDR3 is TGTGTCCGGACAGGGGCCGGGGGGCGAGCTTTCTTT.

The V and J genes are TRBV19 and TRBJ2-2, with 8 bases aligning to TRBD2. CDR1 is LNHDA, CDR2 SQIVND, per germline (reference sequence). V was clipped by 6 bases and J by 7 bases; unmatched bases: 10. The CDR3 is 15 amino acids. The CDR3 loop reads CASRERGGLDGELFF. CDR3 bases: TGTGCCAGTAGGGAACGGGGGGGCCTTGACGGGGAGCTGTTTTTT.

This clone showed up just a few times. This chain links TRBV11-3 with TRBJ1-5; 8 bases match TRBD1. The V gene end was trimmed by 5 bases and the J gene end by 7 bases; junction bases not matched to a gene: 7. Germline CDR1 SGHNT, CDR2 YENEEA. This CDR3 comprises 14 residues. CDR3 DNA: TGTGCCAGCAGCCTAGGACAGGGAGGGCAGCCCCAGCATTTT. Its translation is CASSLGQGGQPQHF.

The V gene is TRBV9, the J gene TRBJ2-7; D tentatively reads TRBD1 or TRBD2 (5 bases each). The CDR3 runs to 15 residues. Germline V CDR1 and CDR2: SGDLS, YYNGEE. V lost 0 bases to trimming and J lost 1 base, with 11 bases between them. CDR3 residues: CASSVGPGGSYEQYF. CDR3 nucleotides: TGTGCCAGCAGCGTAGGTCCTGGGGGTTCCTACGAGCAGTACTTC.

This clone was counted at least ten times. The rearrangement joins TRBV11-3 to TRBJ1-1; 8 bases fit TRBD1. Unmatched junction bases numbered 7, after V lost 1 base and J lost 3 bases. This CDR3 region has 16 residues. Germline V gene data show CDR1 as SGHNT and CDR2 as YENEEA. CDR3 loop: CASSLGTGGLDTEAFF. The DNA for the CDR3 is TGTGCCAGCAGCTTAGGCACAGGGGGTCTGGACACTGAAGCTTTCTTT. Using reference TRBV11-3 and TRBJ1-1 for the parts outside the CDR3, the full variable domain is EAGVVQSPRYKIIEKKQPVAFWCNPISGHNTLYWYLQNLGQGPELLIRYENEEAVDDSQLPKDRFSAERLKGVDSTLKIQPAELGDSAVYLCASSLGTGGLDTEAFFGQGTRLTVV.

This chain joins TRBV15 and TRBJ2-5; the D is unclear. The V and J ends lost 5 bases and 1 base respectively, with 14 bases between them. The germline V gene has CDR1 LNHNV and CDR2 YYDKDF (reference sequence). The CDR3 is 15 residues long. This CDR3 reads CATSGSPAAQETQYF. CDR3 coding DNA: TGTGCCACCAGCGGATCACCGGCAGCCCAAGAGACCCAGTACTTC.

The CDR3 nucleotides are TGTGCCAGTAGTACGGGACTAAAGAGTAACTATGGCTACACCTTC. It yields the protein CASSTGLKSNYGYTF. The chain links TRBV19 to TRBJ1-2; D is possibly TRBD1 (5 bases). V lost 4 bases and J lost 1, with 13 bases in between. This CDR3 comprises 15 residues. The germline CDR1 and CDR2 sequences are LNHDA and SQIVND (reference sequence).

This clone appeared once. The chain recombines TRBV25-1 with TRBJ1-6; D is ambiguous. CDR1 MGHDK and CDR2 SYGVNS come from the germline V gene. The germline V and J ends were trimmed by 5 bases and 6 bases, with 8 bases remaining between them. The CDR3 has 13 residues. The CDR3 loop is CASSQQTNSPLHF. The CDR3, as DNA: TGTGCCAGCAGTCAACAGACTAATTCACCCCTCCACTTT. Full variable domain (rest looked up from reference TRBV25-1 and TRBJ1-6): EADIYQTPRYLVIGTGKKITLECSQTMGHDKMYWYQQDPGMELHLIHYSYGVNSTEKGDLSSESTVSRIRTEHFPLTLESARPSHTSQYLCASSQQTNSPLHFGNGTRLTVT.

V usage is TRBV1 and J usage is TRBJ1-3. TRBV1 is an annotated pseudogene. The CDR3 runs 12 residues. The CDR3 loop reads CASSPDGNTIYF. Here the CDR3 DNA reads TGCGCCAGCAGCCCGGACGGAAACACCATATATTTT.

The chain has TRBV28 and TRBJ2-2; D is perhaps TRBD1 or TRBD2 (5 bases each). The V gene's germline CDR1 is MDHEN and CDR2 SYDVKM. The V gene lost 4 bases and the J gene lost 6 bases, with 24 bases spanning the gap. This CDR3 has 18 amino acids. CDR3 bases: TGTGCCAGCAGTTCCGAGGGGTTATGGGTCTCCGGACCCGGGGAGCTGTTTTTT. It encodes CASSSEGLWVSGPGELFF.

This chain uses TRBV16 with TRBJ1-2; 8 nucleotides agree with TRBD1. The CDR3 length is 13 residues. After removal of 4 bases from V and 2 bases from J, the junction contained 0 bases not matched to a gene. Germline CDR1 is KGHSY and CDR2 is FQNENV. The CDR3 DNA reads TGTGCCAGCAGCCGACAGGGGAACTATGGCTACACCTTC. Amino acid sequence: CASSRQGNYGYTF.

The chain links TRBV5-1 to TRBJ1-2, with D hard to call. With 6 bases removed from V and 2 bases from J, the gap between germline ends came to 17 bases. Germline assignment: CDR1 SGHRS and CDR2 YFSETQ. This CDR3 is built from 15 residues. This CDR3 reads CASKASNEGNYGYTF. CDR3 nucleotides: TGCGCCAGCAAAGCTTCTAATGAGGGAAACTATGGCTACACCTTC.

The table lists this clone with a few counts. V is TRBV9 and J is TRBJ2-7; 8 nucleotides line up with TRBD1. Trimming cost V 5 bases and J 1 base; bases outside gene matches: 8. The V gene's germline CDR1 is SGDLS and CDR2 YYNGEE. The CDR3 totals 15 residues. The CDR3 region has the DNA TGTGCCAGCAGTGTGGGACAGGTGATTTCCTACGAGCAGTACTTC. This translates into CASSVGQVISYEQYF.

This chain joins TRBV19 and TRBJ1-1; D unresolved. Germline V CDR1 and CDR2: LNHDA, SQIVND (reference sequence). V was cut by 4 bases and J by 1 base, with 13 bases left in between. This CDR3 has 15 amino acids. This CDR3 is CASSKTGVWNTEAFF. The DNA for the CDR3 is TGTGCCAGTAGTAAAACCGGGGTTTGGAACACTGAAGCTTTCTTT.

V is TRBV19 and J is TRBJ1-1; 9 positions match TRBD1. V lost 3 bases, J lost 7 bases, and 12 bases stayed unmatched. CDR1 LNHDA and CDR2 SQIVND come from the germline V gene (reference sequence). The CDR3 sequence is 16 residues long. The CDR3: CASSIPFLDRGVEAFF. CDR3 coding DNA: TGTGCCAGTAGTATCCCTTTTCTGGACAGGGGCGTTGAAGCTTTCTTT.

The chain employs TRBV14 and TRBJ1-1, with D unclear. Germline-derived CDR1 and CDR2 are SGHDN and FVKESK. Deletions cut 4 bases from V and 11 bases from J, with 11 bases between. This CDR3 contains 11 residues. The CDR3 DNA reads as TGTGCCAGCAGCCGCGAGTCCGAGGCTTTCTTT. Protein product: CASSRESEAFF.

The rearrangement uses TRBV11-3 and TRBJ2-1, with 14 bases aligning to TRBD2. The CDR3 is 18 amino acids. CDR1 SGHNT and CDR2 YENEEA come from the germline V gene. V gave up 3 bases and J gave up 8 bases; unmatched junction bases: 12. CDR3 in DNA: TGTGCCAGCAGCTTGCCCCCGGGACTAGCGGGAGATTTCGATGAGCAGTTCTTC. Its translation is CASSLPPGLAGDFDEQFF.

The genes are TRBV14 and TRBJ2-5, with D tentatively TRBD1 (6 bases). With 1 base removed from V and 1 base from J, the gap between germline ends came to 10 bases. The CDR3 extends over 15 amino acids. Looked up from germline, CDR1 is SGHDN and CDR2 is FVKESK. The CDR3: CASSQGRDTQETQYF. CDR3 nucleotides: TGTGCCAGCAGCCAAGGCCGGGACACCCAAGAGACCCAGTACTTC.

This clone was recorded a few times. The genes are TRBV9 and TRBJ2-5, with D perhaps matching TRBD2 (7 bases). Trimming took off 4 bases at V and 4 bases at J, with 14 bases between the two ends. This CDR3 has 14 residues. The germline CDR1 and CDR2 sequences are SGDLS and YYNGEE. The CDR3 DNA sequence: TGTGCCAGCAGCTCCCGGGGGGCCCCAGAGACCCAGTACTTC. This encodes CASSSRGAPETQYF. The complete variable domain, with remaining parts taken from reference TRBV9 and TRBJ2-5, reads DSGVTQTPKHLITATGQRVTLRCSPRSGDLSVYWYQQSLDQGLQFLIQYYNGEERAKGNILERFSAQQFPDLHSELNLSSLELGDSALYFCASSSRGAPETQYFGPGTRLLVL.

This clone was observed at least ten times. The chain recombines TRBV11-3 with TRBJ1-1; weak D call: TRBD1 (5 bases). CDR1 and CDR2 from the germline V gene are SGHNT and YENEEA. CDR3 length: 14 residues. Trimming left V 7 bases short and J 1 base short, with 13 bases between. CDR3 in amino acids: CASTHGDGNTEAFF. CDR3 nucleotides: TGTGCCAGCACCCATGGGGACGGGAACACTGAAGCTTTCTTT.

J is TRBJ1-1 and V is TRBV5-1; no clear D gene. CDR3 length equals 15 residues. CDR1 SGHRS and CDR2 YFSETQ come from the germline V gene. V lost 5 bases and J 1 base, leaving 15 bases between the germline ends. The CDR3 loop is CASSPRSGPNTEAFF. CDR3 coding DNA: TGCGCCAGCAGTCCCCGGTCGGGCCCGAACACTGAAGCTTTCTTT.

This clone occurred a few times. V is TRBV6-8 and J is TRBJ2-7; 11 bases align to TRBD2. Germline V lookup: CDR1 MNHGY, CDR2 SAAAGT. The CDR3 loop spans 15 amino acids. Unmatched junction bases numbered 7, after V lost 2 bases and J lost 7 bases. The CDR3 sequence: CASSYGTSGGGEQYF. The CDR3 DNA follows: TGTGCCAGCAGTTACGGGACTAGCGGAGGTGGGGAGCAGTACTTC.